The 16 T cell receptor beta chains below were found in one sample sequenced in a study of cytomegalovirus exposure and HLA in healthy donors. A multiplex PCR was run with 60 Vbeta primers and 13 Jbeta primers. Assay: immunoSEQ multiplex PCR; the TCRdb copy retains only in-frame clones and omits some. The data hold 130,000 to 150,000 clones, with almost 80% observed a single time. The sequenced material came from PBMCs. The source of these receptors is a woman aged 35 to 49 in good health and CMV-seropositive.

The CDR3 DNA is TGTGCCAGCACGGACCAGGGAAACTATGGCTACACCTTC. Its protein is CASTDQGNYGYTF. The rearrangement joins TRBV2 to TRBJ1-2; D possibly corresponds to TRBD1 (5 bases). V was shortened by 7 bases and J by 2 bases, with 11 bases between the two germline ends. The CDR3 runs 13 residues. CDR1 and CDR2 (germline): SNHLY, FYNNEI.

This clone was seen a handful of times. The V gene is TRBV28, the J gene TRBJ2-7, with 8 bases fitting TRBD2. The CDR3 extends over 15 amino acids. The trim removed 4 bases at V and 2 bases at J, leaving 7 bases unmatched. Germline loops: CDR1 MDHEN, CDR2 SYDVKM. CDR3 sequence reads: CASSSPGLAPYEQYF. CDR3 nucleotide sequence: TGTGCCAGCAGTTCTCCCGGACTAGCCCCCTACGAGCAGTACTTC.

The V gene is TRBV28, the J gene TRBJ2-5; 9 bases agree with TRBD2. With the DNA end fitting TRBJ2-7 better, the J assignment may be wrong. There are 16 residues in the CDR3. Germline loops: CDR1 MDHEN, CDR2 SYDVKM. In nucleotides, the CDR3 is TGTGCCAGCAGAACGGCGGGGGGGCCCCTATCCTACGAGCAGTACTTC. It yields the protein CASRTAGGPLSYEQYF.

The rearrangement uses TRBV11-3 and TRBJ2-4, with a possible D match to TRBD1 (6 bases). The germline V gene has CDR1 SGHNT and CDR2 YENEEA. The CDR3 spans 16 residues. V was trimmed by 2 bases and J by 2 bases, leaving 13 bases between them. Here the CDR3 reads CASSLNREGSKNIQYF. Here the CDR3 DNA reads TGTGCCAGCAGCTTAAACAGGGAAGGTTCCAAAAACATTCAGTACTTC.

As to this clone: Other DNA sequences within the sample encode an identical CDR3. The chain links TRBV5-1 to TRBJ1-1, with TRBD1 identical over 9 bases. Germline CDR1 reads SGHRS; CDR2 reads YFSETQ. The junction had 0 bases not matched to a gene; V was cut back by 0 bases and J by 6 bases. This CDR3 has 13 residues. The CDR3 protein is CASSLGQGAEAFF. CDR3 bases: TGCGCCAGCAGCTTGGGACAGGGGGCTGAAGCTTTCTTT. The entire variable domain, with the rest obtained from reference TRBV5-1 and TRBJ1-1, is as follows: KAGVTQTPRYLIKTRGQQVTLSCSPISGHRSVSWYQQTPGQGLQFLFEYFSETQRNKGNFPGRFSGRQFSNSRSEMNVSTLELGDSALYLCASSLGQGAEAFFGQGTRLTVV.

The chain recombines TRBV19 with TRBJ2-7; 7 nucleotides line up with TRBD2. Germline CDR1 is LNHDA and CDR2 is SQIVND (reference sequence). J was trimmed by 0 bases and V by 3 bases; bases with no gene match: 26. The CDR3 loop spans 22 amino acids. The chain's CDR3 is CASSIPTMTQAQKRDCSYEQYF. In nucleotides, the CDR3 is TGTGCCAGTAGTATCCCAACAATGACACAAGCCCAAAAGCGGGATTGCTCCTACGAGCAGTACTTC.

CDR3: CASSFSRGETQYF. Written as DNA, the CDR3 is TGTGCCAGCAGCTTTTCTAGGGGAGAGACCCAGTACTTC. This sequence joins TRBV7-6 and TRBJ2-5, with a possible D match to TRBD1 (5 bases). The CDR3 has 13 amino acids. CDR1 is SGHVS and CDR2 is FNYEAQ in the germline V gene. V lost 3 bases to trimming and J lost 4 bases, with 9 bases between them.

The gene calls are TRBV7-9 and TRBJ2-1, with D maybe TRBD2 (6 bases). CDR3 size: 15 residues. V was shortened by 5 bases and J by 1 base, with 12 bases between the two germline ends. Germline loops: CDR1 SEHNR, CDR2 FQNEAQ (reference sequence). The CDR3 region has the DNA TGTGCCAGCAGCCGCAGGGACTCATCCTACAATGAGCAGTTCTTC. Translated: CASSRRDSSYNEQFF.

The chain joins TRBV6-5 to TRBJ2-1; TRBD1 might be the D (6 bases). The CDR3 contains 15 residues. V lost 7 bases, J lost 12 bases, and 25 bases lay in between. Per the germline V gene, CDR1 is MNHEY and CDR2 is SVGAGI. The CDR3 sequence is CASTPNPNWGRGQFF. CDR3 bases: TGTGCCAGCACACCCAACCCAAACTGGGGCAGGGGGCAGTTCTTC.

The chain couples TRBV6-1 to TRBJ2-5, with 8 positions matching TRBD1. This CDR3 is 14 amino acids long. Germline CDR1 and CDR2: MNHNS and SASEGT. V was pared by 2 bases and J by 2 bases, with 1 base of the junction left unmatched. The DNA for the CDR3 is TGTGCCAGCAGTGAATGGACAGGGCAAGAGACCCAGTACTTC. Its translation: CASSEWTGQETQYF.

The chain has TRBV19 and TRBJ1-2; D is ambiguous. Trimming stripped 5 bases from V and 4 bases from J, with 11 bases between. Per the germline V gene, CDR1 is LNHDA and CDR2 is SQIVND (reference sequence). This CDR3 spans 13 amino acids. CDR3 DNA: TGTGCCAGTAGTGATGCTGGCACCTATGGCTACACCTTC. Protein sequence: CASSDAGTYGYTF. The whole variable domain, filled in from reference TRBV19 and TRBJ1-2, reads DGGITQSPKYLFRKEGQNVTLSCEQNLNHDAMYWYRQDPGQGLRLIYYSQIVNDFQKGDIAEGYSVSREKKESFPLTVTSAQKNPTAFYLCASSDAGTYGYTFGSGTRLTVV.

A remark on this clone: At one end the junction does not follow the germline gene, possibly because of a read error. The V gene is TRBV7-9, the J gene TRBJ2-3, with 7 bases identical to TRBD2. The CDR3 totals 14 residues. Germline CDR1 is SEHNR and CDR2 is FQNEAQ (reference sequence). The CDR3 DNA is TGTGCCAGCAGCCTAGCGGAGAGCACAGATACGCAGTATTTT. Amino acid sequence: CASSLAESTDTQYF.

This clone was detected only once. The gene calls are TRBV19 and TRBJ1-4; D may be TRBD1 (5 bases). V was clipped by 3 bases and J by 7 bases, with 12 bases between them. This CDR3 contains 14 residues. Germline CDR1 is LNHDA and CDR2 is SQIVND (reference sequence). In DNA form, the CDR3 reads TGTGCCAGTAGTATCGGGACTTCCCCTGAAAAACTGTTTTTT. It yields the protein CASSIGTSPEKLFF.

V usage is TRBV2 and J usage is TRBJ1-3; maybe TRBD1 (6 bases). The CDR3 extends over 15 amino acids. Per germline, CDR1 SNHLY and CDR2 FYNNEI. The V end was cut by 10 bases, the J end by 5 bases, with 21 bases between. The CDR3 loop is CATAPQGINRNTIYF. CDR3 sequence (DNA): TGTGCCACCGCACCACAGGGAATAAATCGAAACACCATATATTTT. The full variable domain, its missing parts supplied by reference TRBV2 and TRBJ1-3, is EPEVTQTPSHQVTQMGQEVILRCVPISNHLYFYWYRQILGQKVEFLVSFYNNEISEKSEIFDDQFSVERPDGSNFTLKIRSTKLEDSAMYFCATAPQGINRNTIYFGEGSWLTVV.

V usage is TRBV19 and J usage is TRBJ2-2, with D possibly matching TRBD1 (5 bases). Germline V gene data show CDR1 as LNHDA and CDR2 as SQIVND (reference sequence). The CDR3 is made up of 15 amino acids. Trimming shortened V by 4 bases and J by 0 bases, and 9 bases separated the two germline ends. The CDR3 coding sequence is TGTGCCAGTAGTACAGGGTTTGCGAACACCGGGGAGCTGTTTTTT. Its translation: CASSTGFANTGELFF. The whole variable domain, remainder taken from reference TRBV19 and TRBJ2-2, is DGGITQSPKYLFRKEGQNVTLSCEQNLNHDAMYWYRQDPGQGLRLIYYSQIVNDFQKGDIAEGYSVSREKKESFPLTVTSAQKNPTAFYLCASSTGFANTGELFFGEGSRLTVL.

The V call is TRBV6-5, the J call TRBJ2-5, with D uncertain. The CDR3 runs to 16 residues. Trimming took 0 bases from V and 2 from J, leaving 13 bases between them. Germline values: CDR1 MNHEY, CDR2 SVGAGI. In nucleotides, the CDR3 is TGTGCCAGCAGTTACTCGATGTTAAGGCGGCAAGAGACCCAGTACTTC. Translated: CASSYSMLRRQETQYF.